This T cell receptor (beta chain) emerged from a study of human T cells and chemical hapten exposure. Study information: Diphenylcyclopropenone, dosed weekly to the scalp, was given to patients throughout the roughly 24-week study.

This clonotype was observed at least ten times. One junction end does not reproduce the germline sequence, and a read error may be involved. Germline loops: CDR1 SSHAT, CDR2 FNYEAQ (reference sequence). The CDR3 totals 14 residues. Indicated time point: patch test 3, about 24 weeks after DPC sensitization. Noted treatment: therapeutic diphenylcyclopropenone sensitization with weekly scalp DPC. TCRdb re-derived calls from the RACE reads in MiXCR, one entry per CDR3 protein. The data show more than 80,000 distinct CDR3 sequences, roughly a tenth seen once. V usage is TRBV7-7 and J usage is TRBJ2-2; no clear D. The clonotype originates from a woman between 45 and 60 years old with alopecia areata. Some clones in this sample may be carry-over from other donors' samples. The sample consisted of whole blood, taken in connection with sensitization to the hapten diphenylcyclopropenone (DPC). CDR3 bases: TGTGCTAGCAGCTTAGCTGCGAACACCGGGGAGCTGTTTTTT. This codes for CASSLAANTGELFF.